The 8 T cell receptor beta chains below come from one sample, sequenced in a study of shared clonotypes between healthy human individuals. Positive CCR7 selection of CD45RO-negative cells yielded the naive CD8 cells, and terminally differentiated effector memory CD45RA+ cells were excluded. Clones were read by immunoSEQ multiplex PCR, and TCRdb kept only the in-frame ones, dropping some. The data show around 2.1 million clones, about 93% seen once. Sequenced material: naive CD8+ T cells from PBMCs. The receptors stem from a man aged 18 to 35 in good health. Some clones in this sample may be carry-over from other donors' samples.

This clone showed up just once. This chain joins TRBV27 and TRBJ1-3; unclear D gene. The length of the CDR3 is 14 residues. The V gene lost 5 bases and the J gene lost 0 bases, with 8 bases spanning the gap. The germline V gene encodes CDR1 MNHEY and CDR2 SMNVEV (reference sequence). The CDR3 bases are TGTGCCAGCAGTGCCGGTAGCTCTGGAAACACCATATATTTT. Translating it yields CASSAGSSGNTIYF.

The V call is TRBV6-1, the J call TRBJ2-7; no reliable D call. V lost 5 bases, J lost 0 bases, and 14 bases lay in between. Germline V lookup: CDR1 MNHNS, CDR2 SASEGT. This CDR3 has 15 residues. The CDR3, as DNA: TGTGCCAGCAGTATTACGAAGGCAGGCTCCTACGAGCAGTACTTC. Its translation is CASSITKAGSYEQYF.

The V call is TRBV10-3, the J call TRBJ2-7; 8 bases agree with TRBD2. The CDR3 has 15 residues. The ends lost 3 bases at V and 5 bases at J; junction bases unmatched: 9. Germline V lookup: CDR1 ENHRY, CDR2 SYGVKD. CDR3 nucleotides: TGTGCCATCAGTGACCCATCCGGGCGGGGGGACGAGCAGTACTTC. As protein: CAISDPSGRGDEQYF.

CDR3 sequence: CASRRDIRNTGELFF. The CDR3 nucleotides read TGTGCCAGCAGAAGGGACATCAGAAACACCGGGGAGCTGTTTTTT. The chain joins TRBV28 to TRBJ2-2; perhaps TRBD1 as D (6 bases). Trimming pared 6 bases from V and 2 bases from J, leaving 13 bases between. This CDR3 is built from 15 residues. The germline V gene encodes CDR1 MDHEN and CDR2 SYDVKM.

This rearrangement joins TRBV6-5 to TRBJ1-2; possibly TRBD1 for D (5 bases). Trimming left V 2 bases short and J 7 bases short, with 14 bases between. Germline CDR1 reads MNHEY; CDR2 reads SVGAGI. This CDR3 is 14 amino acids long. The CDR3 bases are TGTGCCAGCAGTTACGCCGGGCCTGGGGGTGGCTACACCTTC. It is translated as CASSYAGPGGGYTF.

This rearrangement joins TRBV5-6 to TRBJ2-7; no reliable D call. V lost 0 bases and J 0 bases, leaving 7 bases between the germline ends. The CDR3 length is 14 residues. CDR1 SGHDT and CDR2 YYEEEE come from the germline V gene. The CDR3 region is CASSLGESSYEQYF. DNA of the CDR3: TGTGCCAGCAGCTTGGGTGAGAGCTCCTACGAGCAGTACTTC.

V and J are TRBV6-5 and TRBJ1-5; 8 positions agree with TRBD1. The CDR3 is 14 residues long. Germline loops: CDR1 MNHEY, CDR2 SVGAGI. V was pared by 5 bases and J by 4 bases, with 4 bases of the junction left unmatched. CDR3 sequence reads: CASSLRQGNQPQHF. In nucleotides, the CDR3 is TGTGCCAGCAGTCTCAGACAGGGGAATCAGCCCCAGCATTTT.

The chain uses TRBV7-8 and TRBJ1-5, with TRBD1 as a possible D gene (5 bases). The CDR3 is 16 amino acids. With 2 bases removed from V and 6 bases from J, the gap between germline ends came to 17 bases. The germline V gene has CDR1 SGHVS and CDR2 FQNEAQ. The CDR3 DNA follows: TGTGCCAGCAGCTTAATTTCCAGGGAGATGGGTCAGCCCCAGCATTTT. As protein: CASSLISREMGQPQHF.